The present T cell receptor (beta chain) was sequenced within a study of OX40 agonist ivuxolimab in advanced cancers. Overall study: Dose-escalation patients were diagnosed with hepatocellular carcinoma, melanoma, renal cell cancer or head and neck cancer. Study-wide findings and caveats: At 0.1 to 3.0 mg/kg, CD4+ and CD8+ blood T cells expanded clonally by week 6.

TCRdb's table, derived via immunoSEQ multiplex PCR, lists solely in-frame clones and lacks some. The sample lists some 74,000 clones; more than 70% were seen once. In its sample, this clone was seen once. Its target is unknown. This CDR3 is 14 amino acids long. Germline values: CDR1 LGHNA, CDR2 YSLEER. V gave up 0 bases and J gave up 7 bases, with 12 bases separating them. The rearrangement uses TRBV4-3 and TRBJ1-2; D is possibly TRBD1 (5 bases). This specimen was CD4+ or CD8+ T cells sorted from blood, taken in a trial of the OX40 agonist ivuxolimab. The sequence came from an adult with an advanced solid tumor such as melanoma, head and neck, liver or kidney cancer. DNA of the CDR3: TGCGCCAGCAGCCAAGATTTGGGGGGTCTTGGCTACACCTTC. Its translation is CASSQDLGGLGYTF.